This TCR beta chain was retrieved from a study of blood T cell repertoires in COVID-19 (TCRdb year 2020). In terms of the full investigation: Samples covering the acute and convalescent phases of COVID-19 were provided by collaborators in the United States, Italy and Spain. The prospective study material was composed of cDNA or gDNA derived from T cells, B-cell-depleted T cells, or PBMCs. Deeply sampled blood TCRbeta repertoires from subjects exposed to, actively infected with, or recovered from COVID-19 were included in the dataset. The repertoires were released in a freely available public database meant as a resource for research on the immune response to SARS-CoV-2. The samples were drawn from the first 160 participants of the ongoing ImmuneRACE study and from roughly 1,300 subjects provided by 6 global collaborators. The sample metadata nearly always contained a de-identified subject ID, COVID-19 status, age in years and sex. Where available, HLA class I and class II types were obtained from metadata supplied by the sample provider rather than from assay-based typing. Overall study outcomes, separate from this receptor: How much clinical and demographic metadata was included differed by source and by participant, and the metadata was provided uncurated.

About this clone: Its antigen remains undetermined. Per-nucleotide qualities are absent, and no much larger clonotype sits a single base away.

The immunoSEQ Assay, a bias-controlled multiplex PCR, was used to amplify TCRbeta CDR3 regions from genomic DNA. In the original analysis: Nucleated cell counts per sample were estimated from amplification of reference gene primers within the assay. To quantify the absolute abundance of each unique TCRbeta CDR3 rearrangement, sequence reads were collapsed and filtered. For each sample, productive Simpson clonality was calculated by taking the square root of Simpson's diversity index across productive rearrangements. This immuneACCESS table, as held by TCRdb, lists in-frame sequences with V and J called but not all clones. Of the missing ones, under half trace to an unresolved V gene in checked studies; the others have no known cause. V and J calls and clone size follow that table, whereas D and trimming were derived from the DNA. The sample table contains 150,000 to 200,000 clones; only one count was recorded for roughly 84% of them. Together, the top ten hold approximately 3% of the sample.

Enrolling through a virtual design, the prospective study's participants ranged in age from roughly 18 to 95 years and lived across some 23 United States geographic areas. Cohort assignment in the prospective study relied on participant-reported clinical history from a screening survey and a study questionnaire. Exposed participants had been in contact with someone with a PCR-confirmed or clinician-diagnosed COVID-19 case within 2 weeks of study entry. Each participant in the prospective study had whole blood, serum and a nasopharyngeal or oropharyngeal swab collected by mobile phlebotomists. Prospective study participants could optionally give additional blood draws and questionnaires over an approximately 2-month period. Before DNA extraction, prospective study blood samples were shipped either frozen or at room temperature. The specimen sequenced was PBMCs or T cells enriched from blood (not recorded which). This TCR derives from a woman in her twenties or thirties who had been exposed to COVID-19.

The DNA sequence reads TGTGCCAGCAGCGTAGACGGTGGCACAGATACGCAGTATTTT. It codes for CASSVDGGTDTQYF. The rearranged segments are TRBV9 and TRBJ2-3; a confident D gene designation cannot be given. The germline V gene supplies CDR1 SGDLS and CDR2 YYNGEE. Trimming removed 0 bases from V and 1 base from J, leaving 6 bases between the germline ends. The CDR3 contains 14 residues, cysteine and phenylalanine counted. Only the CDR3 region is kept as DNA, spanning 42 bases read in frame from base 1.